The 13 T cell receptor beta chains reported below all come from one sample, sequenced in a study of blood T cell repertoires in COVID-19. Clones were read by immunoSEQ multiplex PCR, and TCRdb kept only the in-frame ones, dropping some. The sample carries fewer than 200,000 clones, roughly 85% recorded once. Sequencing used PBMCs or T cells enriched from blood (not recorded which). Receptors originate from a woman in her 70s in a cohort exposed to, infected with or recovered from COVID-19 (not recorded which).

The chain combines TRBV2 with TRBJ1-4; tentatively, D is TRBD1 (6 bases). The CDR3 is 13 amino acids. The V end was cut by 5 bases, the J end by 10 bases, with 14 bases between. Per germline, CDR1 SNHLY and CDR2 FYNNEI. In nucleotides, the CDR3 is TGTGCCAGCAGTCCTCTACAGGGCTTAAAACTGTTTTTT. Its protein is CASSPLQGLKLFF.

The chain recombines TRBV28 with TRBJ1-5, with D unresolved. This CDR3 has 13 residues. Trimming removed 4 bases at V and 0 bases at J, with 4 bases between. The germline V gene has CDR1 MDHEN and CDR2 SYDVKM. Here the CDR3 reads CASSSYSNQPQHF. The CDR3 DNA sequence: TGTGCCAGCAGTTCGTATAGCAATCAGCCCCAGCATTTT.

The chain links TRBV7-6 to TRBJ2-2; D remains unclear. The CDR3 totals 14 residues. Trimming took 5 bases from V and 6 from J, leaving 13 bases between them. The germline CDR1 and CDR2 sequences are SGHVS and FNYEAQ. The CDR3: CASSPSTNPGELFF. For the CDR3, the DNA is TGTGCCAGCAGCCCCTCAACAAACCCCGGGGAGCTGTTTTTT.

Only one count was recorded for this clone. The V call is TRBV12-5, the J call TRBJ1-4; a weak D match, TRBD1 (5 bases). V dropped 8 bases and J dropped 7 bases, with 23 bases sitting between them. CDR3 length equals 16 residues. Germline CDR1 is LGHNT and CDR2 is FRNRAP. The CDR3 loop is CASQHVGVVRSEKLFF. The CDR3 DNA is TGTGCTAGTCAACACGTAGGGGTGGTACGGAGTGAAAAACTGTTTTTT.

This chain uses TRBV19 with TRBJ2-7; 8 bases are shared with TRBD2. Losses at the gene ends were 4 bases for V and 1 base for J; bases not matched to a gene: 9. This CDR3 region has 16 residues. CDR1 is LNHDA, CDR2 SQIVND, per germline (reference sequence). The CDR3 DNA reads TGTGCCAGTAGTACCCGGGGGGGAAAGAGGTCCTACGAGCAGTACTTC. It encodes CASSTRGGKRSYEQYF.

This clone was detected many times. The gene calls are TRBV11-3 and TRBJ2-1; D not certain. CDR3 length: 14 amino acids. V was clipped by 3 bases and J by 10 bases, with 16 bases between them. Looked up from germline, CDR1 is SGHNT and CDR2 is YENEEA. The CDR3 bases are TGTGCCAGCAGCTTCGAGGTCGCCTACGAAGAGCAGTTCTTC. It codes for CASSFEVAYEEQFF. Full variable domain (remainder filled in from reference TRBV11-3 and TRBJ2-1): EAGVVQSPRYKIIEKKQPVAFWCNPISGHNTLYWYLQNLGQGPELLIRYENEEAVDDSQLPKDRFSAERLKGVDSTLKIQPAELGDSAVYLCASSFEVAYEEQFFGPGTRLTVL.

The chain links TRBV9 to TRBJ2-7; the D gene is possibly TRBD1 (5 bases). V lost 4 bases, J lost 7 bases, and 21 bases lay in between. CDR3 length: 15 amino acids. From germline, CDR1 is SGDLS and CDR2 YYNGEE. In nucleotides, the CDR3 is TGTGCCAGCAGCCTCCGGCCAGGGTATCCGGAAGAGCAGTACTTC. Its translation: CASSLRPGYPEEQYF.

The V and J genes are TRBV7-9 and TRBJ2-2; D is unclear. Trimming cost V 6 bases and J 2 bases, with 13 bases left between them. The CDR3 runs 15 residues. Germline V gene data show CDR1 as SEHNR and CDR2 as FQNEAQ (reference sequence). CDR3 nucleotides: TGTGCCAGCAGACAAGCTGACATAAACACCGGGGAGCTGTTTTTT. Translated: CASRQADINTGELFF.

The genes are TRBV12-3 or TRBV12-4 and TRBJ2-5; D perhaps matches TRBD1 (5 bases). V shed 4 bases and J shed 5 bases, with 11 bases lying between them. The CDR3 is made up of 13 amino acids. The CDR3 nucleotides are TGTGCCAGCAGTTCAGGGAAAACGGAGACCCAGTACTTC. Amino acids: CASSSGKTETQYF.

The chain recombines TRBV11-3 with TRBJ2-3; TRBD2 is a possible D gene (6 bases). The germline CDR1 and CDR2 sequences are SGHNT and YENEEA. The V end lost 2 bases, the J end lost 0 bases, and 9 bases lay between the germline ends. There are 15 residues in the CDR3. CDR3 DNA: TGTGCCAGCAGCTTACGACTAGGTAGCACAGATACGCAGTATTTT. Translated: CASSLRLGSTDTQYF.

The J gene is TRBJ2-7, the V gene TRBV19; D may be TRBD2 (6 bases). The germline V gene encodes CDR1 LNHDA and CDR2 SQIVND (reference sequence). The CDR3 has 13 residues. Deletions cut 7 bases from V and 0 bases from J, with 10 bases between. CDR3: CASTPGGSYEQYF. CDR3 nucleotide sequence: TGTGCCAGTACCCCCGGGGGCTCCTACGAGCAGTACTTC.

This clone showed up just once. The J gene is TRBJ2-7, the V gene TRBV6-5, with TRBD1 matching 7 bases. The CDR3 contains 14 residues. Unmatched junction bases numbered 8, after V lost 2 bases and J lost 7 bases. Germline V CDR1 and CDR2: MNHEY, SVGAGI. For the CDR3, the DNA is TGTGCCAGCAGTTACAACAGGGGAGTCGGGGAGCAGTACTTC. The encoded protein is CASSYNRGVGEQYF.

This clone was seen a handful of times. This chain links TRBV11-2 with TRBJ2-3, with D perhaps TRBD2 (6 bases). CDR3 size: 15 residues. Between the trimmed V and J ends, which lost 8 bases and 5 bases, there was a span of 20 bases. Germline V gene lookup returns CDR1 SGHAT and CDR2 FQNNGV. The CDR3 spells CASGAQLARGDTQYF. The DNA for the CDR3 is TGTGCCAGCGGGGCCCAACTAGCCCGTGGAGATACGCAGTATTTT.